The subject of this entry is one TCR beta chain. Sequencing was performed with immunoSEQ multiplex PCR; in TCRdb, only in-frame clones are kept and a portion is missing. The repertoire holds 150,000 to 200,000 clones, with roughly 86% as singletons. The data stem from a study of blood T cell repertoires in COVID-19. Overall study: Sources were T cells, B-cell-depleted T cells, or PBMCs; the material itself was cDNA or gDNA.

With 1 base removed from V and 0 bases from J, the gap between germline ends came to 10 bases. Germline CDR1 is MGHRA and CDR2 is YSYEKL. The CDR3 is 16 amino acids. This clonotype was obtained from a man in his sixties or seventies with acute or convalescent COVID-19. The V call is TRBV4-1, the J call TRBJ2-1, with no clear D. The sample was peripheral blood. The DNA of the CDR3 is TGCGCCAGCAGCCAAGGCCTGCGAAACTCCTACAATGAGCAGTTCTTC. Translation: CASSQGLRNSYNEQFF.